This TCR beta chain is from a study of beta chain features in type 1 diabetes. About the study: Healthy donors, compared against patients, showed similar age, gender and cell yields. Study findings and constraints: Shortening of TCRB CDR3s, moderate but significant, appeared in all four CD4+ subsets of Type 1 diabetes patients. Possible PCR preference for shorter templates applied equally to patients and controls.

Notes on this clone: Its antigen is as yet unknown.

Investigators reverse transcribed all isolated RNA, so they sequenced expressed TCRB transcripts. Measured with immunoSEQ multiplex PCR; TCRdb has only the in-frame clones, and not every one. This sample has some 15,000 clones, with 55% to 75% found just once. The CDR3 loop spans 15 amino acids. Germline CDR1 reads SGHNT; CDR2 reads YYREEE (reference sequence). V trimming: 4 bases; J trimming: 4 bases; junction bases outside the gene matches: 7. The specimen was stem cell memory CD4+ T cells from blood. This sequence originates from a man under 40 with type 1 diabetes. This sequence joins TRBV5-4 and TRBJ2-1; 8 bases line up with TRBD1. Written as DNA, the CDR3 is TGTGCCAGCAGCCCAAGACAGGGGCAATACAATGAGCAGTTCTTC. Translation gives CASSPRQGQYNEQFF.